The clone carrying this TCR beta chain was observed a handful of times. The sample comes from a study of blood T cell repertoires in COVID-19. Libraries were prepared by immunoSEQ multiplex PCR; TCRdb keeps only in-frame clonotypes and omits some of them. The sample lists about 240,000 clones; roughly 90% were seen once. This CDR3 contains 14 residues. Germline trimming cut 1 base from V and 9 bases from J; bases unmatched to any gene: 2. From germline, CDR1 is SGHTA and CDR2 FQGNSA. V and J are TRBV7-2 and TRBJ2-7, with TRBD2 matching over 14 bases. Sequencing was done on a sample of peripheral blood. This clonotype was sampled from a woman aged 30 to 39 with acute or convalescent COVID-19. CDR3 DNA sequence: TGTGCCAGCAGCTTAGAAGGACTAGCGGGAGGGCAGTACTTC. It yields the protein CASSLEGLAGGQYF.